This T cell receptor (beta chain) was sequenced during a study of T cells after yellow fever vaccination. Findings of the study overall: Primary-vaccination clones mostly resurfaced post-booster (96% CD4, roughly 90% CD8). The study noted that FACS-sorted repertoires could contain abundant clonotypes contaminating from the bulk population. Weaker, the secondary response had a peak occurring faster, on day 5 versus 15.

The germline V and J ends were trimmed by 6 bases and 1 base, with 7 bases remaining between them. Germline V gene data show CDR1 as MNHEY and CDR2 as SMNVEV (reference sequence). CDR3 size: 13 residues. In its sample, this clonotype was seen a few times. Its antigen is still unknown. A 5'RACE template-switching step, the method used to make TCR cDNA, added a universal primer site and UMIs. Using its own MiXCR run on the 5' RACE reads, TCRdb lists one record per CDR3 protein. This table holds under 500,000 distinct CDR3 sequences, about 17% found once. Material: PBMCs, obtained before the yellow fever booster vaccination. The clonotype comes from a man aged 18 to 29 who received the YFV17D yellow fever vaccine. The J gene is TRBJ1-5, the V gene TRBV27; D may be TRBD1 (5 bases). This CDR3 reads CASRGLSNQPQHF. The DNA of the CDR3 is TGTGCCAGCAGGGGGCTAAGCAATCAGCCCCAGCATTTT.